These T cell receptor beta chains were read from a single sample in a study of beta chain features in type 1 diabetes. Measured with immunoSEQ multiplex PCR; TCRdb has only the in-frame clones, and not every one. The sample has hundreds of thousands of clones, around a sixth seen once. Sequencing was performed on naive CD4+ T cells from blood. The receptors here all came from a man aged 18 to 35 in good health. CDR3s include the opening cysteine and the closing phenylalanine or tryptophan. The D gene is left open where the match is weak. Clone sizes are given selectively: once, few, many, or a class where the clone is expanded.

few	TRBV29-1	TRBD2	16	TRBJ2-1	CSAHGLAGGGYNEQFF	TGCAGCGCCCACGGACTAGCGGGAGGTGGGTACAATGAGCAGTTCTTC
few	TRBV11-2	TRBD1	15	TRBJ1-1	CASRRYRGNYAEAFF	TGTGCCAGCAGAAGGTACAGGGGTAATTACGCTGAAGCTTTCTTT
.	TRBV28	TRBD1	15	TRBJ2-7	CASSRPGQGGYEQYF	TGTGCCAGCAGTCGACCGGGACAGGGAGGCTACGAGCAGTACTTC
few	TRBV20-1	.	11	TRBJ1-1	CSAPWGLKAFF	TGCAGTGCTCCCTGGGGCCTTAAAGCTTTCTTT
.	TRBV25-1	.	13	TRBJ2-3	CASSTPGLDTQYF	TGTGCCAGCAGTACCCCGGGGTTGGATACGCAGTATTTT
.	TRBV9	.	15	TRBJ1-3	CASSVDPGLGNTIYF	TGTGCCAGCAGCGTTGACCCAGGGTTGGGAAACACCATATATTTT
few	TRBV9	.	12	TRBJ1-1	CASSVGHTEAFF	TGTGCCAGCAGCGTAGGTCACACTGAAGCTTTCTTT
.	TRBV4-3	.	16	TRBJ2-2	CASSPGGGLNTGELFF	TGCGCCAGCAGCCCCGGAGGGGGCTTGAACACCGGGGAGCTGTTTTTT
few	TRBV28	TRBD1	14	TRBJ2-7	CASSQPGQSYEQYF	TGTGCCAGCAGTCAGCCGGGACAGAGTTACGAGCAGTACTTC
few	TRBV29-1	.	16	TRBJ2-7	CSAQVRDYPSQNEQYF	TGCAGCGCCCAGGTCCGCGACTACCCTTCTCAAAACGAGCAGTACTTC
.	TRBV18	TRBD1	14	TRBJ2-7	CASSLDRLTYEQYF	TGTGCCAGCTCACTGGACAGGCTGACCTACGAGCAGTACTTC
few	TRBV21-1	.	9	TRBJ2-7	CASSYEQYF	TGTGCCAGCAGCTACGAGCAGTACTTC
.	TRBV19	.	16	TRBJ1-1	CASRKLGDSKVGEAFF	TGTGCCAGTAGGAAGTTAGGGGACTCAAAGGTTGGCGAAGCTTTCTTT
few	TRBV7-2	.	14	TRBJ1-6	CAAAPPGNNSPLHF	TGTGCCGCAGCCCCCCCAGGGAATAATTCACCCCTCCACTTT
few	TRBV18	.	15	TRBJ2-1	CASSPTNMQGNEQFF	TGTGCCAGCTCACCTACTAATATGCAGGGCAATGAGCAGTTCTTC
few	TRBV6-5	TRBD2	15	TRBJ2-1	CASRSSGGTYNEQFF	TGTGCCAGCAGGTCTAGCGGGGGCACCTACAATGAGCAGTTCTTC
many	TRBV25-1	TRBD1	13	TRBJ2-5	CASSEGQQETQYF	TGTGCCAGCAGTGAGGGACAGCAAGAGACCCAGTACTTC
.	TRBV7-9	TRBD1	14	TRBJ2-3	CASRGQGARDTQYF	TGTGCCAGCAGAGGACAGGGGGCAAGAGATACGCAGTATTTT
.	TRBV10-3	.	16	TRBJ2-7	CAISERRGRMNYEQYF	TGTGCCATCAGTGAGAGAAGGGGACGGATGAACTACGAGCAGTACTTC
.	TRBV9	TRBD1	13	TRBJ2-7	CASSPDRAHEQYF	TGTGCCAGCAGCCCCGACAGGGCCCACGAGCAGTACTTC
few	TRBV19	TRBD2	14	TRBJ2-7	CASSIASGSYEQYF	TGTGCCAGTAGTATAGCTAGCGGGAGCTACGAGCAGTACTTC
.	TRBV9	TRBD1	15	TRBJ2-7	CASSVSTGGSYEQYF	TGTGCCAGCAGCGTTTCTACAGGGGGTTCCTACGAGCAGTACTTC
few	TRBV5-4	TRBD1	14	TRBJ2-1	CASSRDRAYNEQFF	TGTGCCAGCAGCCGGGACAGGGCCTACAATGAGCAGTTCTTC
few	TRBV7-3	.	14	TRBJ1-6	CASSSWGLVSPLHF	TGTGCCAGCAGCTCTTGGGGGCTGGTGTCACCCCTCCACTTT
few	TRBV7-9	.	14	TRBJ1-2	CASSQDAGKYGYTF	TGTGCCAGCAGCCAAGACGCAGGGAAGTATGGCTACACCTTC
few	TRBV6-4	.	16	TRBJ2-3	CASSELSSVRTDTQYF	TGTGCCAGCAGTGAATTGTCCTCCGTGCGCACAGATACGCAGTATTTT
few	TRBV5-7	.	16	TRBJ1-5	CASSWTVQESNQPQHF	TGTGCCAGCAGCTGGACAGTACAGGAAAGCAATCAGCCCCAGCATTTT
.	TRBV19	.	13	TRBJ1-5	CASSLHSNQPQHF	TGTGCCAGTAGTCTTCATAGCAATCAGCCCCAGCATTTT
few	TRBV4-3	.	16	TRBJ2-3	CASSQDGGRRTDTQYF	TGCGCCAGCAGCCAGGACGGGGGGCGTCGCACAGATACGCAGTATTTT
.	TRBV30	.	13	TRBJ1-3	CAWSMLSGNTIYF	TGTGCCTGGAGTATGCTCTCTGGAAACACCATATATTTT
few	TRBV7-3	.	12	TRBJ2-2	CASSLGPGELFF	TGTGCCAGCAGCTTAGGCCCCGGGGAGCTGTTTTTT
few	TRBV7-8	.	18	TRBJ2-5	CASSLVSLVQGRGETQYF	TGTGCCAGCAGCTTAGTTTCTCTTGTACAGGGAAGGGGAGAGACCCAGTACTTC
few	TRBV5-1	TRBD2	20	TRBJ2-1	CASSSGGGRPSGSSYNEQFF	TGCGCCAGCAGCTCGGGCGGCGGCCGGCCTAGCGGGAGCTCCTACAATGAGCAGTTCTTC
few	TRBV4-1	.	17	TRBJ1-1	CASSQGQATSLNTEAFF	TGCGCCAGCAGCCAAGGGCAAGCGACGTCTTTGAACACTGAAGCTTTCTTT
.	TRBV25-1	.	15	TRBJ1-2	CASSERLGYDYGYTF	TGTGCCAGCAGTGAAAGGTTGGGGTATGACTATGGCTACACCTTC
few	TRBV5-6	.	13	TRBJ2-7	CASSLDSFQGQYF	TGTGCCAGCAGCTTAGACAGTTTCCAGGGGCAGTACTTC
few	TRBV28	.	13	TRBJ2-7	CASRTGSAYEQYF	TGTGCCAGCAGAACAGGGAGTGCCTACGAGCAGTACTTC
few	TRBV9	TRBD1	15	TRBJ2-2	CASSAGGQGPGELFF	TGTGCCAGCAGCGCAGGGGGACAGGGGCCCGGGGAGCTGTTTTTT
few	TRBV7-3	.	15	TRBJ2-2	CASSLNSANTGELFF	TGTGCCAGCAGCTTGAATAGCGCGAACACCGGGGAGCTGTTTTTT
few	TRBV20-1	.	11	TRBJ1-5	CSAAQGQPQHF	TGCAGTGCTGCCCAGGGCCAGCCCCAGCATTTT
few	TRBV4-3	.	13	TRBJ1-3	CASSQDMGNTIYF	TGCGCCAGCAGCCAAGATATGGGAAACACCATATATTTT
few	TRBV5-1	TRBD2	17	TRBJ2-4	CASSSRLTSGGENIQYF	TGCGCCAGCAGCTCTCGCCTTACTAGCGGGGGAGAAAACATTCAGTACTTC
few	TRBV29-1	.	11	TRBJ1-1	CSVEREAGAFF	TGCAGCGTTGAAAGGGAGGCCGGCGCTTTCTTT
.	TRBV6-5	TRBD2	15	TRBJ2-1	CASRRLAGGNNEQFF	TGTGCCAGCAGAAGACTAGCGGGAGGGAACAATGAGCAGTTCTTC
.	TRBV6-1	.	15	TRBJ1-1	CASSEGAAGYTEAFF	TGTGCCAGCAGTGAAGGGGCAGCGGGCTACACTGAAGCTTTCTTT
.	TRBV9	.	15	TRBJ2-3	CASSVGGRGTDTQYF	TGTGCCAGCAGCGTAGGCGGCAGGGGCACAGATACGCAGTATTTT
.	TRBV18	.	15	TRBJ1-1	CASSPPGITNTEAFF	TGTGCCAGCTCACCACCGGGGATTACGAACACTGAAGCTTTCTTT
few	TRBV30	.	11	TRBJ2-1	CAWSVREFQFF	TGTGCCTGGAGTGTACGGGAGTTTCAGTTCTTC
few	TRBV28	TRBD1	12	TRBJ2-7	CASSGTVYEQYF	TGTGCCAGCAGTGGGACAGTCTACGAGCAGTACTTC
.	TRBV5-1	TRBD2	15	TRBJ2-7	CASNLGTSGSYEQYF	TGCGCCAGCAACCTTGGGACTAGCGGGAGTTACGAGCAGTACTTC
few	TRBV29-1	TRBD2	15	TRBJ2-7	CSVASGTSGSYEQYF	TGCAGCGTTGCTTCCGGGACTAGCGGCTCCTACGAGCAGTACTTC
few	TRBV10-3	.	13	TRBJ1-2	CAITQGVNYGYTF	TGTGCCATCACCCAGGGCGTTAACTATGGCTACACCTTC
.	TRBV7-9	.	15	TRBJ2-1	CAATRGVLPLDEQFF	TGTGCCGCTACTCGGGGTGTCTTGCCACTGGATGAGCAGTTCTTC
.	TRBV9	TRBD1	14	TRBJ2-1	CASSASGTGSLQFF	TGTGCCAGCAGCGCCTCCGGGACAGGGAGTTTGCAGTTCTTC
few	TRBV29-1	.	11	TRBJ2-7	CSVSERYEQYF	TGCAGCGTATCAGAACGCTACGAGCAGTACTTC
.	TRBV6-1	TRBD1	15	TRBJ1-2	CASSERTGGWYGYTF	TGTGCCAGCAGTGAACGGACAGGGGGTTGGTATGGCTACACCTTC
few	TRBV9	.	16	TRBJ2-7	CASSVGGRVSSYEQYF	TGTGCCAGCAGCGTAGGCGGCAGGGTGAGCTCCTACGAGCAGTACTTC